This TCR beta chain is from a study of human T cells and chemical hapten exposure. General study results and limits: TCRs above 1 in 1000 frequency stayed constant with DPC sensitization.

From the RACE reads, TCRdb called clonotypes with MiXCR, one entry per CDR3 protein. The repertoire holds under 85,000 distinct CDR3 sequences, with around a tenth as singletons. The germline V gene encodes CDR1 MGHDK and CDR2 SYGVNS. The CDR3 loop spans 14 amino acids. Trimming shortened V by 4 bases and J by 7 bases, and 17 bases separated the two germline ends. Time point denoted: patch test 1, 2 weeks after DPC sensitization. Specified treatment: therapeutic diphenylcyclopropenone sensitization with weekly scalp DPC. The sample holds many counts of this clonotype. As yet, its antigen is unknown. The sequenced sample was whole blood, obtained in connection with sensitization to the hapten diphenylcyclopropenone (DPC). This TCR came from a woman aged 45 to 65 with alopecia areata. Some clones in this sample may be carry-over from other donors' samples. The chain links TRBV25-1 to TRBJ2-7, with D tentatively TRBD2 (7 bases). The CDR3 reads CASSASSGGGEQYF. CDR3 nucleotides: TGTGCCAGCAGTGCATCCTCGGGGGGCGGGGAGCAGTACTTC.